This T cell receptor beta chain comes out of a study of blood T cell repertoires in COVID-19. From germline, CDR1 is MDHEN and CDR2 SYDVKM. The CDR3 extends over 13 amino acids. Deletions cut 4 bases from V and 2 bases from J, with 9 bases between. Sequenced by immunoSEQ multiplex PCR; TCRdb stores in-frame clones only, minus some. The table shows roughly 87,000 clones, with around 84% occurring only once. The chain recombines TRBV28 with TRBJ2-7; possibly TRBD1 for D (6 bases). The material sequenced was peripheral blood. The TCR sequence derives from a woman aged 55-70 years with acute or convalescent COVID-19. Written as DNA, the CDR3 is TGTGCCAGCAGTTGGGCAGGGGCCTACGAGCAGTACTTC. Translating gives CASSWAGAYEQYF.